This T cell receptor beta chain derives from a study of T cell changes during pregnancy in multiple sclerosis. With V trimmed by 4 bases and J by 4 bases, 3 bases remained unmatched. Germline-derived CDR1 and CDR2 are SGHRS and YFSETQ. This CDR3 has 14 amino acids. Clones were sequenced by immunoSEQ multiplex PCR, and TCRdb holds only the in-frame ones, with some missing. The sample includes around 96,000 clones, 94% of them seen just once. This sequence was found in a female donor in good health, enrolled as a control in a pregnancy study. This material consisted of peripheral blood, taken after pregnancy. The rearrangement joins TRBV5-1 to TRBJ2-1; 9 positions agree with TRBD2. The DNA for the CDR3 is TGCGCCAGCAGCCCTGCGGGAGGGTACAATGAGCAGTTCTTC. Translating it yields CASSPAGGYNEQFF.